This TCR beta chain was retrieved from a study of OX40 agonist ivuxolimab in advanced cancers. Study background: Every patient in dose escalation had hepatocellular carcinoma, melanoma, renal cell or head and neck cancer. Partial responses were achieved by three patients, one with hepatocellular carcinoma and two with cutaneous melanoma.

CDR1 SGHNT and CDR2 YYREEE come from the germline V gene (reference sequence). This CDR3 is 13 amino acids long. The V and J ends lost 2 bases and 6 bases respectively, with 10 bases between them. The study's findings and limits: Also present in some nonresponders was a low level of normalized T-cell clonal expansion. On average, a greater number of expanded clones characterised CD8+ T cells relative to CD4+.

TCRdb's table, derived via immunoSEQ multiplex PCR, lists solely in-frame clones and lacks some. This sample yields about 41,000 clones, of which approximately 87% are seen a single time; roughly 33% belongs to the top ten. Comments on this clone: What it binds is unknown.

The gene calls are TRBV5-4 and TRBJ2-3; perhaps TRBD2 as D (5 bases). Here the sequenced sample was CD4+ or CD8+ T cells sorted from blood, taken in a trial of the OX40 agonist ivuxolimab. This receptor was obtained from an adult with an advanced solid tumor such as melanoma, head and neck, liver or kidney cancer. The CDR3 nucleotides are TGTGCCAGCAGCTTTCCGGGATCGGATACGCAGTATTTT. Its protein is CASSFPGSDTQYF.